The clone carrying this T cell receptor beta chain was seen ten or more times. The antigen is unknown. The data stem from a study of human T cells and chemical hapten exposure. About the study: Across its 20 to 25 weeks, the study gave patients weekly diphenylcyclopropenone doses to the scalp.

The CDR3 extends over 13 amino acids. Trimming took off 1 base at V and 3 bases at J, with 6 bases between the two ends. Documented time point: pre-sensitization, week 0. Sample treatment: therapeutic diphenylcyclopropenone sensitization with weekly scalp DPC. TCRdb used MiXCR to reprocess the RACE reads, holding one entry per CDR3 protein. The sample consists of some 300,000 distinct CDR3 sequences, 5.5% of them appearing once. Overall study results and limits: Clustering by CDR3 similarity yielded significantly more large clusters from expanded TCRs than controls.

The sample in question was whole blood, obtained in connection with sensitization to the hapten diphenylcyclopropenone (DPC). The source of this sequence is a woman aged 18 to 35 with alopecia areata. Some clones in this sample may be carry-over from other donors' samples. V gene TRBV12-3 or TRBV12-4 combines with J gene TRBJ2-5, with D tentatively TRBD2 (5 bases). CDR3 residues: CASSLGEKETQYF. DNA of the CDR3: TGTGCCAGCAGTTTAGGGGAGAAAGAGACCCAGTACTTC.